These T cell receptor beta chains were read from a single sample in a study of cytomegalovirus exposure and HLA in healthy donors. TCRdb keeps only in-frame clones here, not all; method: immunoSEQ multiplex PCR. The table records around 230,000 clones, 70% to 90% of them present only once. The source material was PBMCs. Receptors originate from a girl aged 2-10 years in good health and CMV-seronegative. Each CDR3 is given with its conserved first and last residue. Fields, in order: J gene, V gene, clone size, D gene, CDR3 protein, CDR3 DNA. The D gene is left open where the match is weak. Size values are once, few and many counts, or a class for expanded clones, and some rows have none.

J gene: TRBJ1-5
V gene: TRBV10-2
clone size: NA
D gene: TRBD1
CDR3 protein: CASSDIKGQGLHQPQHF
CDR3 DNA: TGCGCCAGCAGTGATATCAAGGGACAGGGGTTGCATCAGCCCCAGCATTTT

J gene: TRBJ1-5
V gene: TRBV6-1
clone size: NA
D gene: NA
CDR3 protein: CASSEGGVQPQHF
CDR3 DNA: TGTGCCAGCAGTGAAGGGGGGGTTCAGCCCCAGCATTTT

J gene: TRBJ2-7
V gene: TRBV5-1
clone size: NA
D gene: NA
CDR3 protein: CASSLADSPYEQYF
CDR3 DNA: TGCGCCAGCAGCTTGGCCGACAGCCCCTACGAGCAGTACTTC

J gene: TRBJ2-7
V gene: TRBV6-1
clone size: once
D gene: TRBD2
CDR3 protein: CASSERTSGLYEQYF
CDR3 DNA: TGTGCCAGCAGTGAACGGACTAGCGGCCTCTACGAGCAGTACTTC

J gene: TRBJ2-5
V gene: TRBV7-9
clone size: NA
D gene: TRBD1
CDR3 protein: CAGQGRGTQYF
CDR3 DNA: TGTGCCGGACAGGGGAGGGGGACCCAGTACTTC

J gene: TRBJ2-7
V gene: TRBV14
clone size: NA
D gene: NA
CDR3 protein: CASSRAVAGPYEQYF
CDR3 DNA: TGTGCCAGCAGCCGTGCAGTCGCGGGGCCCTACGAGCAGTACTTC

J gene: TRBJ1-4
V gene: TRBV6-1
clone size: NA
D gene: NA
CDR3 protein: CASSASSAGLLFF
CDR3 DNA: TGTGCCAGCAGTGCGTCCTCGGCAGGACTGCTGTTTTTT

J gene: TRBJ2-7
V gene: TRBV27
clone size: NA
D gene: TRBD2
CDR3 protein: CASSYSTSGSYEQYF
CDR3 DNA: TGTGCCAGCAGTTATTCGACTAGCGGGAGCTACGAGCAGTACTTC

J gene: TRBJ1-1
V gene: TRBV10-3
clone size: NA
D gene: NA
CDR3 protein: CAISDTGRHTEAFF
CDR3 DNA: TGTGCCATCAGCGATACCGGCAGGCACACTGAAGCTTTCTTT

J gene: TRBJ2-1
V gene: TRBV5-1
clone size: once
D gene: NA
CDR3 protein: CASSSGVSDNEQFF
CDR3 DNA: TGCGCCAGCAGCTCGGGGGTCTCGGACAATGAGCAGTTCTTC

J gene: TRBJ2-2
V gene: TRBV29-1
clone size: NA
D gene: TRBD1
CDR3 protein: CSVGDRGHTGELFF
CDR3 DNA: TGCAGCGTTGGGGACAGGGGGCACACCGGGGAGCTGTTTTTT

J gene: TRBJ1-3
V gene: TRBV30
clone size: few
D gene: NA
CDR3 protein: CAWSVEWAGNTIYF
CDR3 DNA: TGTGCCTGGAGTGTCGAGTGGGCAGGGAACACCATATATTTT

J gene: TRBJ2-3
V gene: TRBV30
clone size: once
D gene: NA
CDR3 protein: CAWRNRRISTDTQYF
CDR3 DNA: TGTGCCTGGAGAAACAGGAGAATTAGCACAGATACGCAGTATTTT

J gene: TRBJ1-1
V gene: TRBV5-6
clone size: NA
D gene: NA
CDR3 protein: CASSLGGQNTEAFF
CDR3 DNA: TGTGCCAGCAGCTTGGGCGGACAAAACACTGAAGCTTTCTTT

J gene: TRBJ2-3
V gene: TRBV7-9
clone size: NA
D gene: TRBD2
CDR3 protein: CASGGLAGTITDTQYF
CDR3 DNA: TGTGCCAGCGGCGGACTAGCGGGGACAATCACAGATACGCAGTATTTT

J gene: TRBJ1-4
V gene: TRBV9
clone size: NA
D gene: NA
CDR3 protein: CASSVEGEKLFF
CDR3 DNA: TGTGCCAGCAGCGTCGAGGGTGAAAAACTGTTTTTT

J gene: TRBJ1-2
V gene: TRBV5-1
clone size: few
D gene: TRBD1
CDR3 protein: CATGQDISYGYTF
CDR3 DNA: TGCGCCACCGGACAGGACATTTCCTATGGCTACACCTTC

J gene: TRBJ2-7
V gene: TRBV7-9
clone size: once
D gene: NA
CDR3 protein: CASSLAPRDISYEQYF
CDR3 DNA: TGTGCCAGCAGCTTAGCTCCCCGGGACATCTCCTACGAGCAGTACTTC

J gene: TRBJ2-1
V gene: TRBV6-5
clone size: NA
D gene: NA
CDR3 protein: CASSYSWTTIYNEQFF
CDR3 DNA: TGTGCCAGCAGTTACTCGTGGACTACCATTTACAATGAGCAGTTCTTC

J gene: TRBJ2-5
V gene: TRBV30
clone size: once
D gene: TRBD2
CDR3 protein: CAWSRGASGVETQYF
CDR3 DNA: TGTGCCTGGAGCCGGGGGGCTAGCGGGGTTGAGACCCAGTACTTC

J gene: TRBJ1-4
V gene: TRBV5-1
clone size: NA
D gene: NA
CDR3 protein: CASRTGNEKLFF
CDR3 DNA: TGCGCCAGCAGAACAGGGAACGAAAAACTGTTTTTT

J gene: TRBJ2-5
V gene: TRBV5-1
clone size: NA
D gene: NA
CDR3 protein: CASSLMSGETQYF
CDR3 DNA: TGCGCCAGCAGCTTGATGTCAGGAGAGACCCAGTACTTC

J gene: TRBJ2-5
V gene: TRBV7-3
clone size: NA
D gene: TRBD2
CDR3 protein: CASSTGTKETQYF
CDR3 DNA: TGTGCCAGCAGCACCGGGACTAAGGAGACCCAGTACTTC

J gene: TRBJ1-2
V gene: TRBV7-8
clone size: NA
D gene: NA
CDR3 protein: CASSAQTGTEGYTF
CDR3 DNA: TGTGCCAGCAGCGCTCAAACAGGGACGGAGGGCTACACCTTC